The 4 T cell receptor beta chains listed next were all sequenced from one sample in a study of shared clonotypes between healthy human individuals. The protocol was immunoSEQ multiplex PCR, while the TCRdb copy is restricted to in-frame clones and leaves out a portion. There are hundreds of thousands of clones in the sample; roughly 95% occur only once, and roughly 0.12% lies in the top ten. Positive CCR7 selection of CD45RO-negative cells yielded the naive CD8 cells, and terminally differentiated effector memory CD45RA+ cells were excluded. The specimen was naive CD8+ T cells sorted from blood. These TCRs come from a woman aged 25 to 39 in good health.

This chain connects TRBV15 to TRBJ1-2, with D possibly TRBD1 on 6 matching bases. The CDR3 loop spans 15 amino acids. CDR1 is LNHNV, CDR2 YYDKDF, per germline (reference sequence). Between the trimmed V and J ends, which lost 0 bases and 4 bases, there was a span of 12 bases. In nucleotides, the CDR3 is TGTGCCACCAGCAGAGAGGGGGACATTTCCTATGGCTACACCTTC. Its protein product is CATSREGDISYGYTF.

V is TRBV7-2 and J is TRBJ2-7; TRBD1 matches 9 bases. The CDR3 covers 15 residues. Trimming cost V 1 base and J 6 bases; bases outside gene matches: 7. Per germline, CDR1 SGHTA and CDR2 FQGNSA. CDR3 sequence: CASSLGTGVTSEQYF. The CDR3 DNA reads as TGTGCCAGCAGCTTAGGGACAGGGGTGACCTCCGAGCAGTACTTC.

The chain joins TRBV25-1 to TRBJ1-2, with D possibly matching TRBD1 (5 bases). The V and J ends lost 3 bases and 8 bases respectively, with 13 bases between them. CDR1 MGHDK and CDR2 SYGVNS come from the germline V gene. The CDR3 consists of 13 residues. The CDR3 region is CASSESGPRGYTF. The DNA of the CDR3 is TGTGCCAGCAGTGAGTCAGGGCCTCGGGGCTACACCTTC.

J is TRBJ1-6 and V is TRBV7-9; maybe TRBD1 (5 bases). In germline, CDR1 is SEHNR, CDR2 FQNEAQ (reference sequence). The CDR3 has 15 residues. The germline V and J ends were trimmed by 1 base and 9 bases, with 13 bases remaining between them. CDR3 protein: CASSLGTRETSPLHF. In DNA form, the CDR3 reads TGTGCCAGCAGCTTAGGGACAAGGGAAACTTCACCCCTCCACTTT.